This entry concerns a single T cell receptor (beta chain). Its binding antigen is unknown. Base qualities are not recorded, but no much larger clone differs from it by a single base. The donors were roughly 38 Caucasian individuals from Russia, aged 6 to 90 years, who were systemically healthy. Ten milliliters of peripheral blood were drawn from each donor into EDTA-treated Vacutainer tubes. Ficoll-Paque density-gradient centrifugation was used to isolate PBMCs, with at least 6.5 million per sample. Trizol reagent was used to extract total RNA from PBMCs, with at least 5 micrograms per sample. For every donor, an aliquot of PBMCs went through flow cytometry to measure the percentages of naive CD45RAhigh/CD27high T cells. The data belong to a study of blood T cells in healthy people across ages (dated by TCRdb to between 2014 and 2016). For context, the study as a whole: In model experiments, template switching captured roughly one uniquely barcoded TCR beta cDNA molecule for every two T cells. To track age-related changes in TCR beta repertoire diversity, the study relied on deep sequencing normalized with unique cDNA molecular identifiers. The donors were divided into four age groups: young (average around 15 years), middle-aged (roughly 40), aged (around 59) and long-lived (nearly 85). To avoid experimental bias, donors of different ages were distributed randomly across sequencing lanes. Using the same blood draw, the study looked at two additional independent replicas of 1 million unique cDNA reads for two donors, one aged 18 to 30 and the other aged 80 or older.

What the authors observed across the whole study: There was a strong correlation between observed TCR beta diversity and the percentage of naive T cells measured by flow cytometry. Estimates of total diversity from one million sequenced T cells were regarded as lower bounds and underestimates. Since profiling was done on bulk unsorted PBMCs, naive and antigen-experienced compartments could not be conclusively compared. Compared with the aged group, more naive CD4+ T cells, fewer expanded clones and increased TCR diversity were shown by the long-lived group, suggesting age selection. Because the CMV infection status of the donors was unknown, age-related changes in expanded clonotypes may potentially have been confounded. Observed TCR beta diversity per million T cells fell roughly linearly with age, and a significant reduction was already apparent by age around 40.

Libraries were prepared through 5' RACE. Instrument on record: Illumina HiSeq 2500. A second PCR of roughly 7 to 11 cycles was performed with a sample-barcoded 5' primer and a J-beta primer mix. A template-switch 5' adaptor carrying 12 random nucleotides introduced a unique molecular identifier onto each TCR beta cDNA molecule. Each sample yielded at least 2.5 million CDR3-containing paired-end reads. First-strand cDNA synthesis was performed from all RNA using the Mint cDNA synthesis kit, with priming by a TRBC-specific oligonucleotide. Following uracil-DNA glycosylase treatment, a first 18-cycle PCR with universal primers M1SS and BC2_uni_R was performed on all cDNA. Per the original workflow: Each sample was normalized by randomly selecting 1 million high-quality reads, each carrying a distinct molecular identifier. Reads with shared molecular identifiers were discarded instead of being binned into consensus sequences. MiTCR, set to a Q25 quality threshold and the strictest error-elimination algorithm, was used for CDR3 identification, clonotype clustering and error correction. A nonparametric unseen species model with Euler transformation was used to estimate lower-bound total TCR beta diversity. TCRdb ran its own pipeline on the public reads, namely fastp trimming at Q25 and MiXCR clone calling, and kept in-frame beta chains. One record per CDR3 amino acid sequence lists the most common genes and DNA. TCRdb, not the authors, supplied the V and J calls. This sample gives hundreds of thousands of distinct CDR3 sequences in total; 58% of them show up just once. The ten largest clones take up about 20% of the sample.

The germline V gene encodes CDR1 MNHNS and CDR2 SASEGT. At the junction V is shortened by 0 bases and J by 0 bases; bases outside the gene matches: 1. From the cysteine up to the phenylalanine, the CDR3 has a length of 15 residues. Of the read, only the CDR3 DNA is kept; its 45 bases are in frame from base 1. The TCR sequence derives from a man aged 25 to 45 in good health. Rearrangement joined TRBV6-1 to TRBJ1-2; the junction holds 7 bases that match TRBD1. The sequenced sample was blood. Here is the DNA: TGTGCCAGCAGTGAAGCCACAGGGGCTAACTATGGCTACACCTTC. Translated, it gives CASSEATGANYGYTF.